This TCR beta chain is from a study of shared clonotypes between healthy human individuals. The V gene end was trimmed by 9 bases and the J gene end by 6 bases; junction bases not matched to a gene: 9. Germline CDR1 and CDR2: SNHLY and FYNNEI. CDR3 length: 15 residues. Sequencing was performed with immunoSEQ multiplex PCR; in TCRdb, only in-frame clones are kept and a portion is missing. The repertoire consists of 2,100,000 or so clones, with nearly 97% occurring once and the leading ten covering roughly 0.13%. This receptor was obtained from a man between 18 and 29 years old in good health. Specimen: naive CD4+ T cells sorted from blood. Regarding subset: CD45RA+ positively selected. The rearrangement joins TRBV2 to TRBJ1-6; 9 positions match TRBD1. The CDR3 protein is CASSGDRAGNSPLHF. Here the CDR3 DNA reads TGTGCCAGTAGCGGGGACAGGGCTGGTAATTCACCCCTCCACTTT. The full variable domain, its missing parts supplied by reference TRBV2 and TRBJ1-6, is EPEVTQTPSHQVTQMGQEVILRCVPISNHLYFYWYRQILGQKVEFLVSFYNNEISEKSEIFDDQFSVERPDGSNFTLKIRSTKLEDSAMYFCASSGDRAGNSPLHFGNGTRLTVT.